Given below is one TCR beta chain in context. Trimming removed 0 bases from V and 3 bases from J, with 16 bases in between. Germline CDR1 SGDLS, CDR2 YYNGEE. The CDR3 has 16 amino acids. Assay used: immunoSEQ multiplex PCR; TCRdb lists only in-frame clones, some missing. Among fewer than 85,000 clones listed, about 95% were seen once. The data belong to a study of T cell changes during pregnancy in multiple sclerosis. The clonotype originates from a female donor with multiple sclerosis, enrolled in a pregnancy study. The starting material was peripheral blood, obtained in the second trimester of pregnancy. The chain couples TRBV9 to TRBJ2-7; a weak D match, TRBD2 (5 bases). The CDR3 DNA follows: TGTGCCAGCAGCGTAGGGGTGGCGGCGGGTAGCTACGAGCAGTACTTC. Amino acids: CASSVGVAAGSYEQYF.